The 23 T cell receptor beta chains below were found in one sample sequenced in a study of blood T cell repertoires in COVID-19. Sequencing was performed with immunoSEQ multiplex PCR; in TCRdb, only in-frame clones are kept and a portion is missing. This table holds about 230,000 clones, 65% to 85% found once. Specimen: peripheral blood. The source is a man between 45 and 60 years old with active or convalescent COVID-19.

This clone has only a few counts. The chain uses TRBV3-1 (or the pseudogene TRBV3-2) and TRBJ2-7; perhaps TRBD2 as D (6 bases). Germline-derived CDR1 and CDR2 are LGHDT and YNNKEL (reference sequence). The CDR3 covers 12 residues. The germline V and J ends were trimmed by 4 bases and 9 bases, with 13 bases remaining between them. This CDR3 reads CASSPTDGRQYF. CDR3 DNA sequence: TGTGCCAGCAGCCCGACCGACGGGAGGCAGTACTTC.

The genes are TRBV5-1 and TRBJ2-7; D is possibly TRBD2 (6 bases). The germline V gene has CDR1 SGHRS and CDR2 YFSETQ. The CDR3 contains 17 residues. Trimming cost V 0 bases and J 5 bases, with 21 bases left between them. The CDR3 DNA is TGCGCCAGCAGCTTGGGAGTCGGGGCGGGGCTCGGGGACGAGCAGTACTTC. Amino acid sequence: CASSLGVGAGLGDEQYF.

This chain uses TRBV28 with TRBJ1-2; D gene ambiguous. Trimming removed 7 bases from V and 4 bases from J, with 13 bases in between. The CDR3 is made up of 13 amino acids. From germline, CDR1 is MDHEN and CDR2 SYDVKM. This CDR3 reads CASTTRGTYGYTF. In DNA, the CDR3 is TGTGCCAGCACTACCCGAGGAACCTATGGCTACACCTTC.

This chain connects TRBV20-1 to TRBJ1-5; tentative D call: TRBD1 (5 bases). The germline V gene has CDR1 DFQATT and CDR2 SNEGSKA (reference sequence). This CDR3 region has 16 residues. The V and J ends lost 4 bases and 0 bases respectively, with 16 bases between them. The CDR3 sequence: CSANDGGLYSNQPQHF. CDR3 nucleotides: TGCAGTGCTAATGACGGGGGACTCTATAGCAATCAGCCCCAGCATTTT.

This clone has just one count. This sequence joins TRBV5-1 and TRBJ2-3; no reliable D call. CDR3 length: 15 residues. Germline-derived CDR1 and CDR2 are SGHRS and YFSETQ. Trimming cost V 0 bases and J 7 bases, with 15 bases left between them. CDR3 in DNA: TGCGCCAGCAGCTTGGAAAATCCCGCATCTAATACGCAGTATTTT. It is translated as CASSLENPASNTQYF.

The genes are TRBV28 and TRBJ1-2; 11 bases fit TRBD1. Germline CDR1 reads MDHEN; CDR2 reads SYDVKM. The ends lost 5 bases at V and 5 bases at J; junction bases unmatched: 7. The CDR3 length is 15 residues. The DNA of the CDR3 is TGTGCCAGCAGTCCAGGTGGGACAGGGGGATATGGCTACACCTTC. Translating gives CASSPGGTGGYGYTF.

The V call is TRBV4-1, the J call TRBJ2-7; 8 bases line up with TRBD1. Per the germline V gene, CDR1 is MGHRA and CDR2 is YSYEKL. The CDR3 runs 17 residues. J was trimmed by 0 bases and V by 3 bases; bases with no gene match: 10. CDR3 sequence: CASSHATGTGTSYEQYF. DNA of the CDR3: TGCGCCAGCAGCCATGCCACCGGGACAGGCACCTCCTACGAGCAGTACTTC.

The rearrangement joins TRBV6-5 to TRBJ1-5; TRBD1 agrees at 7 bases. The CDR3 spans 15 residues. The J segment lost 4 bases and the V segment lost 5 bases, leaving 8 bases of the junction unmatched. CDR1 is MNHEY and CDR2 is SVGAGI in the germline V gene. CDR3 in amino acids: CASSPWTGRNQPQHF. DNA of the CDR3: TGTGCCAGCAGTCCGTGGACAGGCCGGAATCAGCCCCAGCATTTT.

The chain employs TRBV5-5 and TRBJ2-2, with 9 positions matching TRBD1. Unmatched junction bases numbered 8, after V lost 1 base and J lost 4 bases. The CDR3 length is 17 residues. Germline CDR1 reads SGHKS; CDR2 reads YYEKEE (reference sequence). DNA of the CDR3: TGTGCCAGCAGCTTGCTCCCACAGGGGGCGGGCACCGGGGAGCTGTTTTTT. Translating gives CASSLLPQGAGTGELFF. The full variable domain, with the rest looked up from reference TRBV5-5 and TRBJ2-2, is DAGVTQSPTHLIKTRGQQVTLRCSPISGHKSVSWYQQVLGQGPQFIFQYYEKEERGRGNFPDRFSARQFPNYSSELNVNALLLGDSALYLCASSLLPQGAGTGELFFGEGSRLTVL.

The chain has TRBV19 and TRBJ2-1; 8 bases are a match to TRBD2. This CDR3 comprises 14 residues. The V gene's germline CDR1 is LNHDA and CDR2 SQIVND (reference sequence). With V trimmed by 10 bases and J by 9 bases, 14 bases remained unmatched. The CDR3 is CATSTSAAGVEQFF. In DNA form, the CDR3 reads TGTGCCACCTCCACCTCCGCAGCGGGGGTTGAGCAGTTCTTC.

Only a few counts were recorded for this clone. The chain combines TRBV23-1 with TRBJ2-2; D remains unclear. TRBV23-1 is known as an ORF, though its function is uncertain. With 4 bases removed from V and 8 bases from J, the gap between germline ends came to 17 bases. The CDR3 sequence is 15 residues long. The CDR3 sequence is CASSRQAWAGGELFF. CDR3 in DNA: TGCGCCAGCAGTCGTCAGGCGTGGGCAGGTGGGGAGCTGTTTTTT.

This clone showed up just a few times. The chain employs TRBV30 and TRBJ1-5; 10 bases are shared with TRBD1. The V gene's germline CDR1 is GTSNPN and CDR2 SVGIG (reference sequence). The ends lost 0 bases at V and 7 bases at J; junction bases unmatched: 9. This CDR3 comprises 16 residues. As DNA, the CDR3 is TGTGCCTGGAGTGTAGGTCGGACAGGGGGGCACCAGCCCCAGCATTTT. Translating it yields CAWSVGRTGGHQPQHF.

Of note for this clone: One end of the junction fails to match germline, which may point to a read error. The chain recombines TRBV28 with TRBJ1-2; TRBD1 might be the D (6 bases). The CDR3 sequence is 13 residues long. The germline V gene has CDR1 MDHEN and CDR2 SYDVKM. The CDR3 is CASSAYETGKRSF. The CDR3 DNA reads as TGTGCCAGCAGTGCGTATGAGACAGGAAAAAGATCCTTC.

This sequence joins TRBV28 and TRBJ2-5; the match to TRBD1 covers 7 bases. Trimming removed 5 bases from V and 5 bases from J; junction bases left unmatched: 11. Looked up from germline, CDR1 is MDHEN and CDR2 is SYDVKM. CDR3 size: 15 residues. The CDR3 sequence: CASSLPTGSGETQYF. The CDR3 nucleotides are TGTGCCAGCAGTCTCCCGACAGGGAGTGGGGAGACCCAGTACTTC.

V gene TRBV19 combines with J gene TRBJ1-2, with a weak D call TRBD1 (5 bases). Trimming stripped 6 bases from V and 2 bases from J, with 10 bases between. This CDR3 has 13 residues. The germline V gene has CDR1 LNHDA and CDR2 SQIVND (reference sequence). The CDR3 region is CASRIRENYGYTF. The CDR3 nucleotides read TGTGCCAGTAGGATCAGGGAAAACTATGGCTACACCTTC.

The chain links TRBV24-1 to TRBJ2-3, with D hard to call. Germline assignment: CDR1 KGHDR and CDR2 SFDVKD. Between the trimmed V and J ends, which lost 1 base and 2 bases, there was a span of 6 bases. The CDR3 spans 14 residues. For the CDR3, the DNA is TGTGCCACCAGTGATTTTGCTATCACAGATACGCAGTATTTT. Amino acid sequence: CATSDFAITDTQYF.

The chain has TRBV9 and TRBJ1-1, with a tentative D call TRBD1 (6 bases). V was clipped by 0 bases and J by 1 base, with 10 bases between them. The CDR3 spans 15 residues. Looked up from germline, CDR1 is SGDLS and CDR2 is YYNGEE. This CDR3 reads CASSVAGDGNTEAFF. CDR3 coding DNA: TGTGCCAGCAGCGTAGCAGGGGACGGGAACACTGAAGCTTTCTTT.

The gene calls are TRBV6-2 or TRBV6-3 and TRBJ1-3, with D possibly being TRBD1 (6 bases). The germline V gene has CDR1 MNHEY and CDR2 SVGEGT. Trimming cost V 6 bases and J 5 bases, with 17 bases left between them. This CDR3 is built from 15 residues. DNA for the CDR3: TGTGCCAGCAGCCCAGACAGGCTCGGTCGAAACACCATATATTTT. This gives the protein CASSPDRLGRNTIYF.

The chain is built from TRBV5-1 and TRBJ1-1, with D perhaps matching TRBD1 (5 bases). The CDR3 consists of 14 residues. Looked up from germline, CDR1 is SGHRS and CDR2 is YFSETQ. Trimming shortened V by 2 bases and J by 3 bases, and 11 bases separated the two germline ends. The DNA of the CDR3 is TGCGCCAGCAGCTTCACCGGGGGAGACACTGAAGCTTTCTTT. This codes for CASSFTGGDTEAFF. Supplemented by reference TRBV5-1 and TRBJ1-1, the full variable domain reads KAGVTQTPRYLIKTRGQQVTLSCSPISGHRSVSWYQQTPGQGLQFLFEYFSETQRNKGNFPGRFSGRQFSNSRSEMNVSTLELGDSALYLCASSFTGGDTEAFFGQGTRLTVV.

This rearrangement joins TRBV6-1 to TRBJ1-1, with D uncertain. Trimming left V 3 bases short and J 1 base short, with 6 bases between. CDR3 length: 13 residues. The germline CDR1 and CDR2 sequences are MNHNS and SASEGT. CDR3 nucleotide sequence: TGTGCCAGCAGTGACACAGAGAACACTGAAGCTTTCTTT. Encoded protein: CASSDTENTEAFF.

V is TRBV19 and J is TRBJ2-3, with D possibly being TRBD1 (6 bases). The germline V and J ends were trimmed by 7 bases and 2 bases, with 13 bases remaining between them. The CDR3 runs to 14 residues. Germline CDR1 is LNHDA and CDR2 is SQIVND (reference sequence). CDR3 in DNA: TGTGCCAGTACCGCACAGGGATACACAGATACGCAGTATTTT. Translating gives CASTAQGYTDTQYF. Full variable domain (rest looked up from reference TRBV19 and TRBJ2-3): DGGITQSPKYLFRKEGQNVTLSCEQNLNHDAMYWYRQDPGQGLRLIYYSQIVNDFQKGDIAEGYSVSREKKESFPLTVTSAQKNPTAFYLCASTAQGYTDTQYFGPGTRLTVL.

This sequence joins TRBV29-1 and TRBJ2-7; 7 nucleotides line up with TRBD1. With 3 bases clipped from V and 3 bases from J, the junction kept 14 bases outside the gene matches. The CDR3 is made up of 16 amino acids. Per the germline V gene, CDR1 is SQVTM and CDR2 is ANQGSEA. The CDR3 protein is CSVEGGTGTESYEQYF. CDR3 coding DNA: TGCAGCGTTGAGGGCGGAACCGGGACAGAGAGCTACGAGCAGTACTTC.

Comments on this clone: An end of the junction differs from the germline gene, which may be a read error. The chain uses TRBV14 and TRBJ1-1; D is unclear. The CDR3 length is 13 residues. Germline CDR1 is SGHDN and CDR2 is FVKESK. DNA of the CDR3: TGTGCCAGCAGCCAAGATTTGCGGAGACCCCCCGCCTTT. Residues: CASSQDLRRPPAF. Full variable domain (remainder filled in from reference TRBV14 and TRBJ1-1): EAGVTQFPSHSVIEKGQTVTLRCDPISGHDNLYWYRRVMGKEIKFLLHFVKESKQDESGMPNNRFLAERTGGTYSTLKVQPAELEDSGVYFCASSQDLRRPPAFGQGTRLTVV.